This T cell receptor beta chain was captured in a study of cytomegalovirus exposure and HLA in healthy donors. Findings and limits, study-wide: In vitro, three CMV-associated chains proved specific for CMV antigens.

The study ran its PCR with 60 Vbeta and 13 Jbeta primers. Sequencing was performed with immunoSEQ multiplex PCR; in TCRdb, only in-frame clones are kept and a portion is missing. This sample has some 160,000 clones; roughly four fifths occur once, and the top ten carry about 1.6%. In this sample, this clone turned up a few times. Its antigen is not known. Per germline, CDR1 SGHRS and CDR2 YFSETQ. J gave up 6 bases and V 5 bases, and 4 bases lay outside the gene matches. The CDR3 is 15 residues long. The sequenced material came from PBMCs. The chain has TRBV5-1 and TRBJ2-2; 13 bases fit TRBD2. This TCR was sampled from a man aged 35 to 55 in good health and CMV-seronegative. The DNA for the CDR3 is TGCGCCAGCAGGTCACTAGCGGGAGGGGCCGGGGAGCTGTTTTTT. Translated, it gives CASRSLAGGAGELFF.